The 6 T cell receptor beta chains listed next were all sequenced from one sample in a study of regulatory T cells in long-lasting Graves disease. As for time point: persistent/refractory GD, antithyroid drugs over 5 years with positive TRAb. With RNA extracted from PBMCs as input, the TCR library was made. Arm-PCR of CDR3 regions with iRepertoire HTBI primers generated TCR beta libraries. In TCRdb, the multiplex PCR reads were re-called with MiXCR into one record per CDR3 protein. Among a few hundred thousand distinct CDR3 sequences listed, 20% to 25% were seen once. The sample consisted of peripheral blood mononuclear cells (PBMCs), taken when the disease was refractory, from a patient treated with antithyroid drugs. The source is a female donor with Graves disease.

This clonotype was counted at least ten times. The CDR3, as DNA: TGTGCCAGCAGTCCGCAGGGGAATTCACCCCTCCACTTT. Translated: CASSPQGNSPLHF. The chain is built from TRBV12-3 or TRBV12-4 and TRBJ1-6, with D tentatively TRBD1 (6 bases). The CDR3 loop spans 13 amino acids. V lost 5 bases and J lost 7, with 9 bases in between.

For this clonotype: Being one base from a much bigger clone, this may be a read error. The genes are TRBV6-1 and TRBJ1-2; no firm D call. Per germline, CDR1 MNHNS and CDR2 SASEGT. The V end lost 9 bases, the J end lost 6 bases, and 17 bases lay between the germline ends. The CDR3 has 13 amino acids. DNA for the CDR3: TGTGCCAGTTACATCAGAGACAAGGATGGCTACACCTTC. Its translation: CASYIRDKDGYTF.

This clonotype was found many times. The chain joins TRBV7-3 to TRBJ2-2; maybe TRBD2 (5 bases). Germline V gene sequence: CDR1 SGHTA, CDR2 FQGTGA. This CDR3 has 14 residues. The V end was cut by 4 bases, the J end by 7 bases, with 13 bases between. The CDR3 sequence is CASSSGLAVGELFF. The CDR3 nucleotides are TGTGCCAGCAGCTCTGGACTCGCCGTCGGGGAGCTGTTTTTT.

A few counts support this clonotype. The chain couples TRBV30 to TRBJ2-2; TRBD1 is a possible D gene (5 bases). Between the trimmed V and J ends, which lost 3 bases and 4 bases, there was a span of 15 bases. In germline, CDR1 is GTSNPN, CDR2 SVGIG (reference sequence). The CDR3 covers 15 residues. Here the CDR3 reads CAWSDEKTVTGELFF. Written as DNA, the CDR3 is TGTGCCTGGAGCGATGAGAAGACAGTCACCGGGGAGCTGTTTTTT.

This clonotype was seen at least ten times. The V gene is TRBV11-1, the J gene TRBJ1-1, with no clear D. Germline assignment: CDR1 SGHAT and CDR2 FQDESV (reference sequence). This CDR3 contains 15 residues. The V end lost 4 bases, the J end lost 1 base, and 13 bases lay between the germline ends. CDR3 sequence: CASSSRTGSNTEAFF. Written as DNA, the CDR3 is TGTGCCAGCAGCTCAAGGACGGGGTCGAACACTGAAGCTTTCTTT.

Many counts were recorded for this clonotype. The chain couples TRBV28 to TRBJ2-5; D tentatively fits TRBD1 or TRBD2 (5 bases each). The CDR3 has 16 residues. The V end lost 5 bases, the J end lost 1 base, and 17 bases lay between the germline ends. The V gene's germline CDR1 is MDHEN and CDR2 SYDVKM. For the CDR3, the DNA is TGTGCCAGCAGTCGACGACTACGGGGCCCCCAAGAGACCCAGTACTTC. It is translated as CASSRRLRGPQETQYF.